One and the same sample provided the 10 T cell receptor beta chains below, sequenced in a study of blood T cell repertoires in COVID-19. Sequenced by immunoSEQ multiplex PCR; TCRdb stores in-frame clones only, minus some. The sample records 100,000 or so clones, about four fifths being singletons. What was sequenced was peripheral blood. These receptors were taken from a woman in her 70s with acute or convalescent COVID-19.

This clone was counted only a few times. The V and J genes are TRBV7-9 and TRBJ2-7; 7 bases are shared with TRBD1. The germline V gene has CDR1 SEHNR and CDR2 FQNEAQ (reference sequence). The CDR3 runs 16 residues. V was pared by 3 bases and J by 1 base, with 9 bases of the junction left unmatched. The DNA of the CDR3 is TGTGCCAGCAGCTTCGCCCGGGACAGCCTATCCTACGAGCAGTACTTC. As protein: CASSFARDSLSYEQYF.

The chain employs TRBV19 and TRBJ1-6; 8 nucleotides agree with TRBD1. J gave up 5 bases and V 3 bases, and 9 bases lay outside the gene matches. From germline, CDR1 is LNHDA and CDR2 SQIVND (reference sequence). The CDR3 consists of 17 residues. The CDR3 sequence is CASSIVWDRSHNSPLHF. The DNA of the CDR3 is TGTGCCAGTAGTATTGTTTGGGACAGGTCTCATAATTCACCCCTCCACTTT. The full variable domain, rest sourced from reference TRBV19 and TRBJ1-6, is DGGITQSPKYLFRKEGQNVTLSCEQNLNHDAMYWYRQDPGQGLRLIYYSQIVNDFQKGDIAEGYSVSREKKESFPLTVTSAQKNPTAFYLCASSIVWDRSHNSPLHFGNGTRLTVT.

V is TRBV6-2 or TRBV6-3 and J is TRBJ1-2; possibly TRBD1 for D (5 bases). CDR1 MNHEY and CDR2 SVGEGT come from the germline V gene. The CDR3 length is 15 residues. The V end was cut by 5 bases, the J end by 4 bases, with 17 bases between. In nucleotides, the CDR3 is TGTGCCAGCAGTCGGAACATCAGGGAAGGCTATGGCTACACCTTC. Translation: CASSRNIREGYGYTF.

The chain couples TRBV5-5 to TRBJ2-4; D not resolved. CDR1 and CDR2 from the germline V gene are SGHKS and YYEKEE (reference sequence). The CDR3 loop spans 14 amino acids. Between the trimmed V and J ends, which lost 0 bases and 0 bases, there was a span of 4 bases. The CDR3 sequence is CASSLALAKNIQYF. In DNA, the CDR3 is TGTGCCAGCAGCTTGGCTTTAGCCAAAAACATTCAGTACTTC.

The chain links TRBV7-9 to TRBJ2-2; weak D call: TRBD1 (5 bases). The CDR3 has 16 residues. Trimming removed 1 base at V and 6 bases at J, with 15 bases between. CDR1 SEHNR and CDR2 FQNEAQ come from the germline V gene (reference sequence). The CDR3 region is CASSLGQGFSAGELFF. In DNA form, the CDR3 reads TGTGCCAGCAGCTTAGGGCAGGGTTTTTCCGCCGGGGAGCTGTTTTTT.

This clone showed up just once. The J gene is TRBJ2-5, the V gene TRBV7-3; no clear D. Germline V lookup: CDR1 SGHTA, CDR2 FQGTGA. The V gene lost 3 bases and the J gene lost 0 bases, with 14 bases spanning the gap. This CDR3 region has 16 residues. Here the CDR3 DNA reads TGTGCCAGCAGCTTTCCCCTCTCCGAGTACCAAGAGACCCAGTACTTC. This codes for CASSFPLSEYQETQYF.

The CDR3 protein is CASSSAPTSGGPYEQYF. In nucleotides, the CDR3 is TGTGCCAGCAGCTCGGCCCCCACCTCGGGGGGCCCCTACGAGCAGTACTTC. This chain connects TRBV7-6 to TRBJ2-7; a possible D gene is TRBD2 (7 bases). Germline V gives CDR1 SGHVS, CDR2 FNYEAQ. The CDR3 extends over 17 amino acids. The germline V and J ends were trimmed by 4 bases and 2 bases, with 21 bases remaining between them. The whole variable domain, remainder taken from reference TRBV7-6 and TRBJ2-7, is GAGVSQSPRYKVTKRGQDVALRCDPISGHVSLYWYRQALGQGPEFLTYFNYEAQQDKSGLPNDRFSAERPEGSISTLTIQRTEQRDSAMYRCASSSAPTSGGPYEQYFGPGTRLTVT.

The chain uses TRBV12-3 or TRBV12-4 and TRBJ1-1; TRBD1 matches 7 bases. Trimming at V came to 6 bases and at J to 6 bases, leaving 4 bases not matched to a gene. This CDR3 has 12 residues. The CDR3 sequence: CASSYRGAEAFF. CDR3 coding DNA: TGTGCCAGCAGCTACAGGGGCGCTGAAGCTTTCTTT.

This chain connects TRBV6-6 to TRBJ1-1; D not resolved. The CDR3 is 14 residues long. With 0 bases removed from V and 1 base from J, the gap between germline ends came to 6 bases. Germline lookup yields CDR1 MNHNY and CDR2 SVGAGI (reference sequence). CDR3 coding DNA: TGTGCCAGCAGTTACTCAGGAGAGAACACTGAAGCTTTCTTT. Protein product: CASSYSGENTEAFF.

The chain recombines TRBV6-2 or TRBV6-3 with TRBJ2-4, with D unclear. The CDR3 totals 12 residues. Germline V gene data show CDR1 as MNHEY and CDR2 as SVGEGT. Trimming cost V 1 base and J 7 bases, with 5 bases left between them. CDR3 protein: CASSYYENIQYF. In DNA form, the CDR3 reads TGTGCCAGCAGTTACTACGAGAACATTCAGTACTTC.